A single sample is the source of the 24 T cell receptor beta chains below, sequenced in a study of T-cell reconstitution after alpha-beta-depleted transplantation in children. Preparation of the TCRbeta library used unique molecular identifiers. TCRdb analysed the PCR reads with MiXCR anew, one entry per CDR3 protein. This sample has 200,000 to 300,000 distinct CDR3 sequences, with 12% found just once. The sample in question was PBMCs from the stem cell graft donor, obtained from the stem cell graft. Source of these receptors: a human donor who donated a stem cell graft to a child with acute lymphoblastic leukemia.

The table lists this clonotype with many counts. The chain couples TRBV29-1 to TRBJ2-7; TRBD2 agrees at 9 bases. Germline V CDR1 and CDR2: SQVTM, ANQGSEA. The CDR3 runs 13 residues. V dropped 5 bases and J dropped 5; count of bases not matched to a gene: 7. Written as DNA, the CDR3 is TGCAGCGTTCGGGTAGCGGGAGTCCACGAGCAGTACTTC. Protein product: CSVRVAGVHEQYF.

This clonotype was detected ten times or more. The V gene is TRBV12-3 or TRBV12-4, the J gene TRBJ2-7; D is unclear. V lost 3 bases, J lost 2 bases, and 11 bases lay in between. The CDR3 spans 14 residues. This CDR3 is CASSFILRPYEQYF. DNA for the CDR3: TGTGCCAGCAGTTTTATTTTGCGGCCCTACGAGCAGTACTTC.

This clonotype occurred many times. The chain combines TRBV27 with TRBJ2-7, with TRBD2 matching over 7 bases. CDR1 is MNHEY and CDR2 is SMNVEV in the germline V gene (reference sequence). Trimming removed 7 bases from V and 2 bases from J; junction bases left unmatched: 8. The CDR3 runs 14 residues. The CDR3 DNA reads TGTGCCAGCACCTTAAGGGGAGGGCCCTACGAGCAGTACTTC. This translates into CASTLRGGPYEQYF.

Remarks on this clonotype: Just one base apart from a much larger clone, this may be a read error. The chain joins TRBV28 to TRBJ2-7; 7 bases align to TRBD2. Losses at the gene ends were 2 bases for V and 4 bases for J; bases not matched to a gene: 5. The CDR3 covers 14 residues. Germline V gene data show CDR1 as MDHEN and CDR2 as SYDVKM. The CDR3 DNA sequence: TGTGCCAGCAGTTTAACTAGCGTGGTTTACGAGCAGTACTTC. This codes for CASSLTSVVYEQYF.

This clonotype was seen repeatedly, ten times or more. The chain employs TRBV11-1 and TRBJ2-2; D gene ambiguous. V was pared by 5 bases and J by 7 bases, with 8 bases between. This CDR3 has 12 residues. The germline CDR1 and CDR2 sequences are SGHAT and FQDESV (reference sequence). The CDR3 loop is CASSPRVGELFF. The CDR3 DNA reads TGTGCCAGCAGCCCCCGTGTCGGGGAGCTGTTTTTT.

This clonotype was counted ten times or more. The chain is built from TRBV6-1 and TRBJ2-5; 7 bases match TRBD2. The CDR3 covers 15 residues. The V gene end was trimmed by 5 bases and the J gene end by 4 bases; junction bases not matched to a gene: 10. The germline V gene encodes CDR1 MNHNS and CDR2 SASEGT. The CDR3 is CASSPRLALGETQYF. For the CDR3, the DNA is TGTGCCAGCAGTCCGCGACTAGCCCTGGGAGAGACCCAGTACTTC.

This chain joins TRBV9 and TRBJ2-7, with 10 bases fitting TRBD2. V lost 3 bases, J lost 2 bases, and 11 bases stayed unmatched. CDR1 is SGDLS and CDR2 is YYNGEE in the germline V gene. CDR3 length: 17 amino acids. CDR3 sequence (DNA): TGTGCCAGCAGCGCCAGAGGGCTAGCGGGGGCCCCCTACGAGCAGTACTTC. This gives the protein CASSARGLAGAPYEQYF.

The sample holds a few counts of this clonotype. CDR3 sequence: CASSQSRSGANVLTF. DNA of the CDR3: TGTGCCAGCTCTCAGTCGCGCTCTGGGGCCAACGTCCTGACTTTC. The chain recombines TRBV25-1 with TRBJ2-6, with D uncertain. The germline V and J ends were trimmed by 8 bases and 0 bases, with 11 bases remaining between them. The CDR3 runs 15 residues. CDR1 is MGHDK, CDR2 SYGVNS, per germline.

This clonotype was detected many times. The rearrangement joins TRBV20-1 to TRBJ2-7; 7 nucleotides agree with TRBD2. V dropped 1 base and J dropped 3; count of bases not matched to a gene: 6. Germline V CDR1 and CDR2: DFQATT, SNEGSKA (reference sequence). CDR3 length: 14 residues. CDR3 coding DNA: TGCAGTGCTAGAGGCCTCGCGGGGGACTACGAGCAGTACTTC. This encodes CSARGLAGDYEQYF.

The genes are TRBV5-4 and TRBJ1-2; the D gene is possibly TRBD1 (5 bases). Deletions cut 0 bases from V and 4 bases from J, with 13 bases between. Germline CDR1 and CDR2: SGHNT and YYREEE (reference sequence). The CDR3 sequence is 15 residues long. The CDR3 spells CASSLVGQDSYGYTF. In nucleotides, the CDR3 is TGTGCCAGCAGCTTGGTTGGACAAGACTCCTATGGCTACACCTTC.

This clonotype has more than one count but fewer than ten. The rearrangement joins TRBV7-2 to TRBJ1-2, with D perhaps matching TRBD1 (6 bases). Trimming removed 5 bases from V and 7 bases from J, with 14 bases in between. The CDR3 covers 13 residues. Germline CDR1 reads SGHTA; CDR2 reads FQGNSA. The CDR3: CASSLGGRSGYTF. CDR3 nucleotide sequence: TGTGCCAGCAGCCTAGGGGGACGCTCTGGCTACACCTTC.

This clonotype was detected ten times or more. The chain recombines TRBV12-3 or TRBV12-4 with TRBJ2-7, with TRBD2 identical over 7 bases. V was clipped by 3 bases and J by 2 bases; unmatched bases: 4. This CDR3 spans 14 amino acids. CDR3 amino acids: CASSLSGTTYEQYF. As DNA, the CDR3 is TGTGCCAGCAGTTTGAGCGGGACCACCTACGAGCAGTACTTC.

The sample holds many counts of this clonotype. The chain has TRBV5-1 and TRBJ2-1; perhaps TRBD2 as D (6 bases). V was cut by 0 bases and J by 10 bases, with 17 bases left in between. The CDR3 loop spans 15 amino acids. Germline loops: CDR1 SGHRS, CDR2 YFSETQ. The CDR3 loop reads CASSLVPNPGEEQFF. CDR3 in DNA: TGCGCCAGCAGCTTGGTGCCCAACCCGGGGGAGGAGCAGTTCTTC.

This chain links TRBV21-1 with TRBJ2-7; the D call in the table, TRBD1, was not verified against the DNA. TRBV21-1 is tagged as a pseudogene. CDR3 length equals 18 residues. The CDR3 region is CASSTPDRGGPGSYEQYF. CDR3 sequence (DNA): TGTGCCAGCAGCACTCCGGACAGGGGAGGTCCAGGGTCCTACGAGCAGTACTTC.

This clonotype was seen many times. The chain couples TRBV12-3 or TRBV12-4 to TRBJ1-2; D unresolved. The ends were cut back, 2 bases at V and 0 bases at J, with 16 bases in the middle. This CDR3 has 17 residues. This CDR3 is CASSLNPRPTANYGYTF. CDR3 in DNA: TGTGCCAGCAGTTTAAATCCCCGGCCAACTGCTAACTATGGCTACACCTTC.

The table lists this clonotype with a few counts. The CDR3 bases are TGTGCCAGCTCACCCCTGCGGGCTTATAGCAATCAGCCCCAGCATTTT. Translating it yields CASSPLRAYSNQPQHF. The J gene is TRBJ1-5, the V gene TRBV18; D is undetermined. Looked up from germline, CDR1 is KGHSH and CDR2 is LQKENI. The CDR3 contains 16 residues. V was pared by 3 bases and J by 0 bases, with 12 bases between. The variable domain in full, completed from reference TRBV18 and TRBJ1-5, reads NAGVMQNPRHLVRRRGQEARLRCSPMKGHSHVYWYRQLPEEGLKFMVYLQKENIIDESGMPKERFSAEFPKEGPSILRIQQVVRGDSAAYFCASSPLRAYSNQPQHFGDGTRLSIL.

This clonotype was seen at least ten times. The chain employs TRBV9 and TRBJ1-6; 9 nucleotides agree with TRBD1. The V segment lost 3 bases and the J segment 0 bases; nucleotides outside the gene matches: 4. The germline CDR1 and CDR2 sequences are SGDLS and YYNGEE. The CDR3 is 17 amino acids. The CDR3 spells CASSAGDRDSYNSPLHF. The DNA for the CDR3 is TGTGCCAGCAGCGCCGGGGACAGGGACTCCTATAATTCACCCCTCCACTTT. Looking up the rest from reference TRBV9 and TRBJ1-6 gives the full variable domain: DSGVTQTPKHLITATGQRVTLRCSPRSGDLSVYWYQQSLDQGLQFLIQYYNGEERAKGNILERFSAQQFPDLHSELNLSSLELGDSALYFCASSAGDRDSYNSPLHFGNGTRLTVT.

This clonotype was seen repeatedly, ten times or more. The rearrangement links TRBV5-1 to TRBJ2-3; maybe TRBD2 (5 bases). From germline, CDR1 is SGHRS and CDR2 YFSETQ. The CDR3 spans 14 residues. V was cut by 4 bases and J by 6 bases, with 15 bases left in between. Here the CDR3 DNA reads TGCGCCAGCAGCCCTGGACTGAGGAAGGATACGCAGTATTTT. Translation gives CASSPGLRKDTQYF.

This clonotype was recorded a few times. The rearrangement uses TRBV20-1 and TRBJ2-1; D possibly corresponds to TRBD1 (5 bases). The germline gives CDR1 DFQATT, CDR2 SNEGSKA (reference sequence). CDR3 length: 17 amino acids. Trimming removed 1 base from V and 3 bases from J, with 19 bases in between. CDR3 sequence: CSARVLVSPGYYNEQFF. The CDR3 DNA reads TGCAGTGCTAGAGTTTTGGTTTCTCCAGGGTACTACAATGAGCAGTTCTTC.

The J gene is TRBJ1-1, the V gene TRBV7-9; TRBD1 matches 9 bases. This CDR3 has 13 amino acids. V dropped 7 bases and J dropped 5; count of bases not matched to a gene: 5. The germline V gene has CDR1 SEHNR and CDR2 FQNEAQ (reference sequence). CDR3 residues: CASIGTGRTEAFF. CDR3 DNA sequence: TGTGCCAGCATCGGGACAGGGCGAACTGAAGCTTTCTTT. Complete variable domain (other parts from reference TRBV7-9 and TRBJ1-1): DTGVSQNPRHKITKRGQNVTFRCDPISEHNRLYWYRQTLGQGPEFLTYFQNEAQLEKSRLLSDRFSAERPKGSFSTLEIQRTEQGDSAMYLCASIGTGRTEAFFGQGTRLTVV.

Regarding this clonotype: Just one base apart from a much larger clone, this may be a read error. The CDR3 DNA is TGTACGGGACAGAGGTGGTTTGGCTACACCTTC. Translated: CTGQRWFGYTF. The chain couples TRBV6-1 to TRBJ1-2; 7 nucleotides line up with TRBD1. This CDR3 contains 11 residues. Germline V gene sequence: CDR1 MNHNS, CDR2 SASEGT.

The DNA of the CDR3 is TGTGCCTGGAGTGCCCAAGAGACCCAGTACTTC. It encodes CAWSAQETQYF. The chain uses TRBV30 and TRBJ2-5; no clear D gene. Trimming took off 1 base at V and 1 base at J, with 1 base between the two ends. Germline V gene lookup returns CDR1 GTSNPN and CDR2 SVGIG (reference sequence). CDR3 length: 11 amino acids.

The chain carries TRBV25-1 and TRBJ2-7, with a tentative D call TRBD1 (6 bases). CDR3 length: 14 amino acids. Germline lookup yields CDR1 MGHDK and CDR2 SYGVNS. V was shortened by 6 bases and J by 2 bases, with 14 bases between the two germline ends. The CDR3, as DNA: TGTGCCAGCAGGGAAACAGGGTTTGCCTACGAGCAGTACTTC. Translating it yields CASRETGFAYEQYF.

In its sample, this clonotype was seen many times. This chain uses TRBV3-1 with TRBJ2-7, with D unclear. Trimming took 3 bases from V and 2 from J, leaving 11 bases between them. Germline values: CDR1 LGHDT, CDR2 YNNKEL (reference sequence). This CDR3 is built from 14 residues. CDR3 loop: CASSQMGGPYEQYF. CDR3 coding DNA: TGTGCCAGCAGCCAGATGGGCGGCCCCTACGAGCAGTACTTC.